What follows are 21 T cell receptor beta chains derived from one specimen sequenced in a study of T cell responses to AZD1222 COVID-19 vaccine. Produced via immunoSEQ multiplex PCR; TCRdb's table is partial and in-frame only. The sample has 140,000 to 150,000 clones, 80% to 90% seen once; the top ten hold about 1.5%. This specimen consisted of peripheral blood, obtained on day 0 of AZD1222 vaccination. These receptors were taken from an adult in good health.

This rearrangement joins TRBV9 to TRBJ1-2, with D tentatively TRBD1 (6 bases). Trimming left V 2 bases short and J 6 bases short, with 17 bases between. This CDR3 is 15 amino acids long. Germline loops: CDR1 SGDLS, CDR2 YYNGEE. The CDR3 nucleotides are TGTGCCAGCAGCGTCAGGGGCATCACCCCCGATGGCTACACCTTC. Translating it yields CASSVRGITPDGYTF.

J is TRBJ1-2 and V is TRBV6-5, with 11 bases fitting TRBD1. J lost 4 bases, V lost 6 bases, and 4 bases had no gene match. The length of the CDR3 is 14 residues. Germline V gene lookup returns CDR1 MNHEY and CDR2 SVGAGI. Written as DNA, the CDR3 is TGTGCCAGCAGAAGGGACAGGGGGGCCTATGGCTACACCTTC. It codes for CASRRDRGAYGYTF.

The chain uses TRBV3-1 (or the pseudogene TRBV3-2) and TRBJ1-6; weak D call: TRBD1 (5 bases). V lost 1 base and J 9 bases, leaving 10 bases between the germline ends. CDR1 LGHDT and CDR2 YNNKEL come from the germline V gene (reference sequence). The CDR3 runs to 14 residues. In DNA form, the CDR3 reads TGTGCCAGCAGCCAAGGGGGCGCGGGTTCACCCCTCCACTTT. Its protein product is CASSQGGAGSPLHF.

CDR3 DNA sequence: TGTGCCTGGAGGGGACAGTACCAAGAGACCCAGTACTTC. This translates into CAWRGQYQETQYF. The chain uses TRBV30 and TRBJ2-5; 7 nucleotides line up with TRBD1. V lost 3 bases, J lost 0 bases, and 1 base stayed unmatched. This CDR3 spans 13 amino acids. Germline CDR1 GTSNPN, CDR2 SVGIG (reference sequence).

This rearrangement joins TRBV3-1 (or the pseudogene TRBV3-2) to TRBJ1-6, with 7 bases that match TRBD1. This CDR3 contains 15 residues. The ends lost 0 bases at V and 9 bases at J; junction bases unmatched: 5. Germline values: CDR1 LGHDT, CDR2 YNNKEL (reference sequence). In DNA, the CDR3 is TGTGCCAGCAGCCAAGACCCAGGGGGAAGTTCACCCCTCCACTTT. It is translated as CASSQDPGGSSPLHF.

The chain is built from TRBV15 and TRBJ1-1; D is uncertain. The V end lost 3 bases, the J end lost 6 bases, and 17 bases lay between the germline ends. CDR3 length: 15 amino acids. Germline V CDR1 and CDR2: LNHNV, YYDKDF (reference sequence). DNA of the CDR3: TGTGCCACCAGCAGTACAGATGGGGAAGTATCTGAAGCTTTCTTT. It is translated as CATSSTDGEVSEAFF.

This clone has only one observation. The rearrangement links TRBV5-4 to TRBJ1-1, with no clear D. Germline CDR1 is SGHNT and CDR2 is YYREEE (reference sequence). This CDR3 contains 11 residues. CDR3 residues: CATRMNTEAFF. The DNA for the CDR3 is TGTGCGACAAGGATGAACACTGAAGCTTTCTTT.

In this sample, this clone turned up once. The chain uses TRBV21-1 and TRBJ2-1; the D call of TRBD2 is as the table states it, not checked on the DNA. TRBV21-1 is described as a pseudogene. This CDR3 is 14 amino acids long. CDR3 sequence (DNA): TGTGCCAGCTGGGGGACTAGCGGACTCCAAACCGCGTTCTTC. Protein sequence: CASWGTSGLQTAFF.

The chain joins TRBV2 to TRBJ2-1; D is tentatively TRBD1 or TRBD2 (7 bases each). Trimming stripped 8 bases from V and 16 bases from J, with 21 bases between. The CDR3 covers 12 residues. The germline V gene has CDR1 SNHLY and CDR2 FYNNEI. CDR3 loop: CASWRGGGSGFF. The CDR3 DNA reads as TGTGCCAGCTGGCGGGGAGGGGGCTCAGGATTCTTC.

The chain joins TRBV11-2 to TRBJ2-2, with 7 nucleotides matching TRBD1. J gave up 6 bases and V 5 bases, and 18 bases lay outside the gene matches. Per germline, CDR1 SGHAT and CDR2 FQNNGV. The CDR3 is 18 amino acids. The CDR3 protein is CASSPGGWAARRPGELFF. The CDR3 nucleotides are TGTGCCAGCAGCCCAGGGGGTTGGGCGGCGCGTCGTCCCGGGGAGCTGTTTTTT.

The chain carries TRBV4-2 and TRBJ1-1; 7 positions match TRBD1. V lost 1 base, J lost 3 bases, and 2 bases stayed unmatched. The CDR3 contains 14 residues. Germline loops: CDR1 LGHNA, CDR2 YNFKEQ. This chain's CDR3 is CASSQVTGDTEAFF. CDR3 coding DNA: TGTGCCAGCAGCCAAGTAACAGGGGACACTGAAGCTTTCTTT.

CDR3 in DNA: TGTGCCAGCAGCCGCGGCCAGGGTATCACAGATACGCAGTATTTT. Protein product: CASSRGQGITDTQYF. J is TRBJ2-3 and V is TRBV7-2; the D gene is possibly TRBD1 (5 bases). The CDR3 sequence is 15 residues long. With 5 bases removed from V and 2 bases from J, the gap between germline ends came to 14 bases. The V gene's germline CDR1 is SGHTA and CDR2 FQGNSA.

This clone was found a few times. The rearrangement uses TRBV7-8 and TRBJ1-3; unclear D gene. The V end lost 0 bases, the J end lost 2 bases, and 11 bases lay between the germline ends. This CDR3 has 16 residues. Germline V gene sequence: CDR1 SGHVS, CDR2 FQNEAQ. CDR3 DNA: TGTGCCAGCAGCTTAGCATCACAGCGTACTGGAAACACCATATATTTT. This encodes CASSLASQRTGNTIYF. The full variable domain, its missing parts supplied by reference TRBV7-8 and TRBJ1-3, is GAGVSQSPRYKVAKRGQDVALRCDPISGHVSLFWYQQALGQGPEFLTYFQNEAQLDKSGLPSDRFFAERPEGSVSTLKIQRTQQEDSAVYLCASSLASQRTGNTIYFGEGSWLTVV.

V usage is TRBV3-1 (or the pseudogene TRBV3-2) and J usage is TRBJ1-1; no clear D gene. Germline V gene sequence: CDR1 LGHDT, CDR2 YNNKEL (reference sequence). The CDR3 has 13 amino acids. Trimming pared 6 bases from V and 4 bases from J, leaving 12 bases between. This CDR3 reads CASSRVWSTEAFF. CDR3 nucleotides: TGTGCCAGCAGTCGCGTATGGAGCACTGAAGCTTTCTTT.

This chain uses TRBV6-5 with TRBJ1-1; D is unresolved. Trimming stripped 0 bases from V and 0 bases from J, with 5 bases between. Germline V gene sequence: CDR1 MNHEY, CDR2 SVGAGI. The CDR3 is made up of 14 amino acids. The CDR3: CASSYSSMNTEAFF. For the CDR3, the DNA is TGTGCCAGCAGTTACTCGAGTATGAACACTGAAGCTTTCTTT.

The chain joins TRBV10-2 to TRBJ1-1; 7 nucleotides agree with TRBD1. J lost 4 bases, V lost 10 bases, and 6 bases had no gene match. Germline values: CDR1 WSHSY, CDR2 SAAADI. The CDR3 is 12 residues long. CDR3 in DNA: TGCGCCACCAAACAGGGGAGCACTGAAGCTTTCTTT. Translated: CATKQGSTEAFF.

This rearrangement joins TRBV10-1 to TRBJ2-7, with 10 positions matching TRBD1. Per the germline V gene, CDR1 is WNHNN and CDR2 is SYGVQD (reference sequence). The ends lost 9 bases at V and 7 bases at J; junction bases unmatched: 12. There are 14 residues in the CDR3. The CDR3 DNA reads as TGCGCCAGTAGCTATGGAGGGACAGGGGTTGAGCAGTACTTC. This gives the protein CASSYGGTGVEQYF.

The chain couples TRBV19 to TRBJ2-2; no clear D gene. The CDR3 length is 15 residues. Germline V gene sequence: CDR1 LNHDA, CDR2 SQIVND (reference sequence). V lost 11 bases to trimming and J lost 3 bases, with 19 bases between them. CDR3: CASSSPGQYTGELFF. CDR3 DNA sequence: TGTGCCTCCTCCTCGCCGGGCCAGTACACCGGGGAGCTGTTTTTT.

The chain recombines TRBV7-3 with TRBJ2-1; 11 nucleotides align to TRBD2. The CDR3 is 15 amino acids. In germline, CDR1 is SGHTA, CDR2 FQGTGA. Germline trimming cut 5 bases from V and 9 bases from J; bases unmatched to any gene: 9. The CDR3 protein is CASSHQGTSGGEQFF. The CDR3 bases are TGTGCCAGCAGCCACCAGGGGACTAGCGGAGGTGAGCAGTTCTTC.

This clone was observed a single time. The V and J genes are TRBV6-5 and TRBJ2-7; D is ambiguous. There are 14 residues in the CDR3. Trimming took off 2 bases at V and 2 bases at J, with 10 bases between the two ends. Germline lookup yields CDR1 MNHEY and CDR2 SVGAGI. The CDR3 here is CASSYTATPYEQYF. The CDR3 nucleotides read TGTGCCAGCAGTTACACGGCTACCCCCTACGAGCAGTACTTC.

The chain uses TRBV5-8 and TRBJ2-3, with TRBD2 identical over 16 bases. Germline V lookup: CDR1 SGHTS, CDR2 YDEGEE. The V and J ends lost 4 bases and 8 bases, in that order; junction bases with no gene match: 7. The CDR3 length is 16 residues. The CDR3 sequence: CASSAGLAGGFFTQYF. The CDR3 nucleotides are TGTGCCAGCAGCGCGGGACTAGCGGGGGGGTTTTTTACGCAGTATTTT.